What follows are 27 T cell receptor beta chains derived from one specimen sequenced in a study of regulatory T cells in long-lasting Graves disease. Assembly of TCR beta libraries relied on iRepertoire HTBI primers together with Arm-PCR of CDR3 regions. TCRdb recomputed calls from the multiplex PCR reads with MiXCR, one row per CDR3 protein. This table has 420,000 or so distinct CDR3 sequences, about 16% appearing once. The time point denotes: newly diagnosed GD, antithyroid drugs for less than 3 months. PBMCs provided the RNA from which the TCR library was made. This sample was also put to use in a study of T cells in Graves' hyperthyroidism and ophthalmopathy.

The source was peripheral blood mononuclear cells (PBMCs), collected at new diagnosis, from a patient treated with antithyroid drugs. The receptors derive from a woman aged 18-29 years with Graves disease.

The chain links TRBV12-5 to TRBJ2-2, with 10 bases aligning to TRBD2. V lost 5 bases and J lost 13; bases outside the gene matches: 7. CDR1 is LGHNT, CDR2 FRNRAP, per germline. The CDR3 has 13 amino acids. CDR3: CASGLGLADRLFF. The CDR3 DNA is TGTGCTAGTGGTCTCGGACTAGCGGACCGGCTGTTTTTT. Full variable domain (rest looked up from reference TRBV12-5 and TRBJ2-2): DARVTQTPRHKVTEMGQEVTMRCQPILGHNTVFWYRQTMMQGLELLAYFRNRAPLDDSGMPKDRFSAEMPDATLATLKIQPSEPRDSAVYFCASGLGLADRLFFGEGSRLTVL.

This clonotype was picked up a small number of times. The chain carries TRBV6-2 or TRBV6-3 and TRBJ2-3; 7 positions match TRBD1. V gave up 5 bases and J gave up 4 bases; unmatched junction bases: 15. The CDR3 loop spans 17 amino acids. Germline V lookup: CDR1 MNHEY, CDR2 SVGEGT. The CDR3 nucleotides read TGTGCCAGCAGTGAAAAAGGGTACAGGGGCGGCGCAGATACGCAGTATTTT. This codes for CASSEKGYRGGADTQYF.

This clonotype has a count of ten or more. The chain is built from TRBV5-5 and TRBJ2-5, with D possibly TRBD2 on 6 matching bases. V lost 1 base to trimming and J lost 4 bases, with 17 bases between them. Germline lookup yields CDR1 SGHKS and CDR2 YYEKEE (reference sequence). The CDR3 is 16 residues long. The CDR3 spells CASSLSITGGRETQYF. The CDR3 nucleotides are TGTGCCAGCAGCTTGTCGATTACAGGAGGGCGAGAGACCCAGTACTTC.

This clonotype showed up many times. This chain connects TRBV12-3 or TRBV12-4 to TRBJ2-4; TRBD2 matches 14 bases. Germline trimming cut 3 bases from V and 1 base from J; bases unmatched to any gene: 8. The CDR3 consists of 19 residues. CDR3 in amino acids: CASSLPGLAGDVAKNIQYF. DNA for the CDR3: TGTGCCAGCAGTTTGCCGGGACTAGCGGGAGACGTGGCCAAAAACATTCAGTACTTC.

This clonotype was counted ten times or more. CDR3 sequence (DNA): TGTGCCAGCAGAGACCCCCGGGCCGGGACAAAAGTCACAGATACGCAGTATTTT. It is translated as CASRDPRAGTKVTDTQYF. The V and J genes are TRBV12-3 or TRBV12-4 and TRBJ2-3, with D tentatively TRBD1 (6 bases). There are 18 residues in the CDR3. V lost 6 bases and J lost 2, with 24 bases in between.

The chain employs TRBV9 and TRBJ2-2; a possible D gene is TRBD2 (6 bases). Trimming shortened V by 0 bases and J by 8 bases, and 11 bases separated the two germline ends. This CDR3 has 14 amino acids. CDR1 is SGDLS, CDR2 YYNGEE, per germline. CDR3 region: CASSVEGTDGELFF. The CDR3 coding sequence is TGTGCCAGCAGCGTAGAAGGGACTGATGGGGAGCTGTTTTTT.

This clonotype was detected a few times. The J gene is TRBJ1-1, the V gene TRBV30; D is unresolved. The CDR3 is 11 residues long. Trimming removed 5 bases from V and 0 bases from J, with 4 bases in between. The V gene's germline CDR1 is GTSNPN and CDR2 SVGIG (reference sequence). CDR3 region: CAWCMNTEAFF. The CDR3, as DNA: TGTGCCTGGTGCATGAACACTGAAGCTTTCTTT.

The chain recombines TRBV2 with TRBJ2-3; the match to TRBD2 covers 9 bases. The J call is uncertain, as TRBJ2-5 better fits the DNA end. Germline V lookup: CDR1 SNHLY, CDR2 FYNNEI. This CDR3 region has 15 residues. The CDR3 region has the DNA TGTGCCAGCAGTGAAATAGCGGGAGCAAGCGAGGCCCAGTACTTC. Amino acids: CASSEIAGASEAQYF.

Points on this clonotype: Given a much more abundant clone one base away, this may be a read error. The V and J genes are TRBV2 and TRBJ1-4; TRBD1 agrees at 7 bases. Germline V CDR1 and CDR2: SNHLY, FYNNEI. CDR3 length equals 14 residues. The CDR3 here is CASSEEGAGERLFF. The CDR3 DNA reads as TGTGCCAGCAGTGAAGAGGGGGCCGGTGAAAGACTGTTTTTT.

This clonotype was seen many times. The chain recombines TRBV24-1 with TRBJ2-1; 9 bases are shared with TRBD1. With V trimmed by 4 bases and J by 6 bases, 12 bases remained unmatched. Germline values: CDR1 KGHDR, CDR2 SFDVKD. The CDR3 consists of 17 residues. The CDR3 DNA sequence: TGTGCCACCAGTGACTTAGGCCCGGGACAGGGAAGCAATGAGCAGTTCTTC. Its protein is CATSDLGPGQGSNEQFF.

The table lists this clonotype with many counts. V and J are TRBV3-1 and TRBJ2-3; perhaps D is TRBD1 or TRBD2 (6 bases each). V was pared by 0 bases and J by 4 bases, with 14 bases between. The CDR3 is 16 amino acids. The germline CDR1 and CDR2 sequences are LGHDT and YNNKEL (reference sequence). CDR3 residues: CASSQEGASVPDTQYF. CDR3 bases: TGTGCCAGCAGCCAAGAGGGGGCTAGCGTCCCAGATACGCAGTATTTT.

The chain has TRBV27 and TRBJ2-7, with D possibly matching TRBD1 (6 bases). Germline V gives CDR1 MNHEY, CDR2 SMNVEV (reference sequence). Trimming removed 5 bases from V and 2 bases from J, with 16 bases in between. The CDR3 spans 15 residues. CDR3 residues: CASSPLQGIPYEQYF. The CDR3 DNA reads TGTGCCAGCAGTCCCCTACAGGGAATTCCCTACGAGCAGTACTTC.

This clonotype was seen only a few times. This chain joins TRBV10-3 and TRBJ2-7; TRBD1 matches at 10 bases. The CDR3 contains 14 residues. Trimming took 7 bases from V and 5 from J; bases not matched to a gene: 8. The germline V gene has CDR1 ENHRY and CDR2 SYGVKD. CDR3 amino acids: CAIKLTGTGDEQYF. The CDR3 region has the DNA TGTGCCATCAAACTCACCGGGACAGGGGACGAGCAGTACTTC.

Note on this clonotype: A much larger clone sits a single nucleotide away, making a read error possible. This chain connects TRBV6-9 to TRBJ2-5, with D uncertain. From germline, CDR1 is MNHGY and CDR2 SVAAGI. The CDR3 has 15 amino acids. CDR3 protein: CAGSYSASPQETQYF. The CDR3 coding sequence is TGTGCCGGCAGTTACTCCGCGTCACCCCAAGAGACCCAGTACTTC.

This chain connects TRBV9 to TRBJ2-7; D might be TRBD2 (6 bases). Looked up from germline, CDR1 is SGDLS and CDR2 is YYNGEE. CDR3 length equals 13 residues. Trimming removed 2 bases from V and 1 base from J, with 7 bases in between. Here the CDR3 DNA reads TGTGCCAGCAGCGTCGGGACTTCCTACGAGCAGTACTTC. Amino acids: CASSVGTSYEQYF.

This clonotype has ten or more counts. This chain connects TRBV12-3 or TRBV12-4 to TRBJ2-7; D remains unclear. Trimming stripped 3 bases from V and 3 bases from J, with 9 bases between. The CDR3 spans 13 residues. CDR3 loop: CASSLYRNYEQYF. Written as DNA, the CDR3 is TGTGCCAGCAGTTTGTACCGCAACTACGAGCAGTACTTC.

The chain is built from TRBV12-3 or TRBV12-4 and TRBJ2-1; D not resolved. V gave up 5 bases and J gave up 5 bases, with 7 bases separating them. This CDR3 has 12 residues. The CDR3 coding sequence is TGTGCCAGCAGTAGGCACGACAATGAGCAGTTCTTC. Protein sequence: CASSRHDNEQFF.

A word on this clonotype: Being one base from a much bigger clone, this may be a read error. Here the CDR3 omits its conserved ending phenylalanine or tryptophan, so a read error is the likely source. This chain joins TRBV6-2 or TRBV6-3 and TRBJ1-1; D might be TRBD1 (6 bases). The CDR3 is 14 amino acids. Per germline, CDR1 MNHEY and CDR2 SVGEGT. Trimming pared 5 bases from V and 1 base from J, leaving 11 bases between. The CDR3 bases are TGTGCCAGCAGTCAGGGAGGGGGGAACACTGAAGCTTTCCTT. Translation gives CASSQGGGNTEAFL.

This CDR3 reads CASSQTRDRLFDNEQFF. CDR3 bases: TGCGCCAGCAGCCAAACCCGGGACAGACTTTTTGACAATGAGCAGTTCTTC. V is TRBV4-1 and J is TRBJ2-1; 7 bases map to TRBD1. The V gene's germline CDR1 is MGHRA and CDR2 YSYEKL. V was clipped by 2 bases and J by 5 bases; unmatched bases: 12. The CDR3 sequence is 17 residues long.

This rearrangement joins TRBV28 to TRBJ1-2; TRBD1 agrees at 9 bases. The CDR3 runs to 17 residues. Germline loops: CDR1 MDHEN, CDR2 SYDVKM. With 5 bases clipped from V and 8 bases from J, the junction kept 18 bases outside the gene matches. DNA of the CDR3: TGTGCCAGCAGTCCAAGTCCCGGGACAGGGTTTGGTGGAGGCTACACCTTC. Protein product: CASSPSPGTGFGGGYTF.

This sequence joins TRBV3-1 and TRBJ1-1; D uncertain. Between the trimmed V and J ends, which lost 3 bases and 7 bases, there was a span of 12 bases. CDR3 length equals 13 residues. Per the germline V gene, CDR1 is LGHDT and CDR2 is YNNKEL (reference sequence). The CDR3 nucleotides are TGTGCCAGCAGCCACACACTAGACGGTGAAGCTTTCTTT. Its translation is CASSHTLDGEAFF.

This clonotype was seen a handful of times. The CDR3 bases are TGTGCCAGCAGCCCGACCGCAAGAAACTATGGCTACACCTTC. Translated, it gives CASSPTARNYGYTF. This chain joins TRBV7-9 and TRBJ1-2; D gene unclear. The CDR3 loop spans 14 amino acids. CDR1 SEHNR and CDR2 FQNEAQ come from the germline V gene (reference sequence). The V end was cut by 5 bases, the J end by 2 bases, with 12 bases between.

The chain is built from TRBV28 and TRBJ2-6, with 9 bases identical to TRBD1. The CDR3 totals 18 residues. With 4 bases clipped from V and 2 bases from J, the junction kept 9 bases outside the gene matches. Per the germline V gene, CDR1 is MDHEN and CDR2 is SYDVKM. CDR3 DNA sequence: TGTGCCAGCAGTTCAACTGGGACAGGGAAGGCTGGGGCCAACGTCCTGACTTTC. It codes for CASSSTGTGKAGANVLTF.

In its sample, this clonotype was seen many times. V is TRBV5-5 and J is TRBJ2-7; the D is unclear. With 4 bases removed from V and 2 bases from J, the gap between germline ends came to 7 bases. The CDR3 consists of 12 residues. Germline values: CDR1 SGHKS, CDR2 YYEKEE (reference sequence). The CDR3 here is CASSADAYEQYF. The CDR3 DNA reads as TGTGCCAGCAGCGCGGACGCCTACGAGCAGTACTTC.

V usage is TRBV15 and J usage is TRBJ2-5; 7 bases map to TRBD1. Germline V gene data show CDR1 as LNHNV and CDR2 as YYDKDF (reference sequence). The CDR3 is 15 residues long. V gave up 5 bases and J gave up 5 bases; unmatched junction bases: 11. The DNA of the CDR3 is TGTGCCACCAGCCCCACGGGGACAGTTGGCGAGACCCAGTACTTC. Encoded protein: CATSPTGTVGETQYF. The full variable domain, rest sourced from reference TRBV15 and TRBJ2-5, is DAMVIQNPRYQVTQFGKPVTLSCSQTLNHNVMYWYQQKSSQAPKLLFHYYDKDFNNEADTPDNFQSRRPNTSFCFLDIRSPGLGDTAMYLCATSPTGTVGETQYFGPGTRLLVL.

The table lists this clonotype with a few counts. The CDR3 DNA reads as TGCGCCAGCAGCTTGGGAGGGGTAGGAGATGAGCAGTTCTTC. This sequence encodes CASSLGGVGDEQFF. V usage is TRBV5-1 and J usage is TRBJ2-1; D is perhaps TRBD1 or TRBD2 (5 bases each). Per germline, CDR1 SGHRS and CDR2 YFSETQ. The V end was cut by 0 bases, the J end by 8 bases, with 12 bases between. The CDR3 is 14 residues long.

The rearrangement uses TRBV12-3 or TRBV12-4 and TRBJ1-1, with TRBD1 matching over 7 bases. The CDR3 is 15 amino acids. The trim removed 2 bases at V and 5 bases at J, leaving 8 bases unmatched. CDR3 residues: CASSLSAGGRTEAFF. CDR3 nucleotides: TGTGCCAGCAGTTTATCCGCAGGGGGGCGAACTGAAGCTTTCTTT.